These T cell receptor beta chains were read from a single sample in a study of T cells in Graves' hyperthyroidism and ophthalmopathy. Via MiXCR, TCRdb re-called the multiplex PCR reads, giving one row per CDR3 protein. The data show under 400,000 distinct CDR3 sequences, roughly a fifth seen once. Sequenced: blood. The receptors originated from a woman aged 45-60 years with Graves' hyperthyroidism. CDR3s include the opening cysteine and the closing phenylalanine or tryptophan. D genes are given only for firm matches. The size of a clone is reported for some rows only, either as once, few or many, or as a class for expanded clones.

size	J	V	D	CDR3	DNA
-	TRBJ1-2	TRBV20-1	-	CSARDLGGGAVGYTF	TGCAGTGCTAGAGATCTGGGGGGGGGGGCGGTTGGCTACACCTTC
-	TRBJ1-5	TRBV11-3	-	CASSSSTAQPQHF	TGTGCCAGCAGCTCATCAACAGCTCAGCCCCAGCATTTT
many	TRBJ2-7	TRBV6-5	TRBD2	CASSYAGTSGGSYEQYF	TGTGCCAGCAGTTACGCCGGGACTAGCGGGGGTTCCTACGAGCAGTACTTC
-	TRBJ2-7	TRBV30	TRBD2	CAWSGSLRGAYEQYF	TGTGCCTGGAGTGGCTCTCTGCGGGGGGCCTACGAGCAGTACTTC
-	TRBJ2-7	TRBV6-1	-	CASSAEGWGSYEQYF	TGTGCCAGCAGTGCAGAAGGGTGGGGCTCTTACGAGCAGTACTTC
many	TRBJ1-2	TRBV10-3	-	CATSLGVRPDGYTF	TGTGCCACCTCCCTGGGTGTTAGGCCCGATGGCTACACCTTC
many	TRBJ1-2	TRBV5-1	TRBD1	CASSLGTGRYGYTF	TGCGCCAGCAGCTTAGGGACAGGGCGTTATGGCTACACCTTC
many	TRBJ1-2	TRBV30	-	CAWNRDTLDYGYTF	TGTGCCTGGAACCGGGACACATTGGACTATGGCTACACCTTC
many	TRBJ2-5	TRBV30	-	CAWRRDNAQETQYF	TGTGCCTGGAGACGGGACAACGCCCAAGAGACCCAGTACTTC
-	TRBJ2-3	TRBV29-1	TRBD2	CSVEGVAGGVTDAQYF	TGCAGCGTTGAAGGGGTAGCGGGGGGGGTCACAGATGCGCAGTATTTT
many	TRBJ2-7	TRBV7-9	-	CASGQSSYEQYF	TGTGCCAGCGGGCAAAGCTCCTACGAGCAGTACTTC
-	TRBJ2-7	TRBV2	-	CASRVQSSYEQYF	TGTGCCAGCAGGGTACAGTCCTCCTACGAGCAGTACTTC
many	TRBJ2-7	TRBV10-1	-	CASWDKHEQYF	TGCGCCAGCTGGGACAAGCACGAGCAGTACTTC
-	TRBJ1-2	TRBV5-8	TRBD1	CASSLKEDRDYGYTF	TGTGCCAGCAGCTTGAAGGAAGACAGGGACTATGGCTACACCTTC
many	TRBJ1-5	TRBV28	-	CASNFSEGANQPQHF	TGTGCCAGCAACTTCAGCGAGGGCGCCAATCAGCCCCAGCATTTT
many	TRBJ2-3	TRBV28	-	CASSLLSTVTQYF	TGTGCCAGCAGTTTACTCTCCACTGTTACGCAGTATTTT
many	TRBJ1-1	TRBV15	-	CATSRGTGLNTEAFF	TGTGCCACCAGCAGAGGTACAGGTTTGAACACTGAAGCTTTCTTT
many	TRBJ1-2	TRBV28	-	CASSPMAGWMGGYTF	TGTGCCAGCAGTCCTATGGCAGGTTGGATGGGTGGCTACACCTTC
-	TRBJ2-6	TRBV6-1	-	CASSFRLTGTGANVLTF	TGTGCCAGCAGTTTTAGATTAACAGGGACCGGGGCCAACGTCCTGACTTTC
-	TRBJ1-1	TRBV7-2	-	CASSPAGARTEAFF	TGTGCCAGCAGTCCGGCCGGCGCACGGACTGAAGCTTTCTTT
few	TRBJ1-5	TRBV2	-	CASRKDNQPQHF	TGTGCCAGCAGGAAGGACAATCAGCCCCAGCATTTT
many	TRBJ2-7	TRBV3-1	-	CASGRHTGRSYEQYF	TGTGCCAGCGGCCGCCATACGGGACGATCCTACGAGCAGTACTTC
-	TRBJ1-1	TRBV6-2/TRBV6-3	TRBD1	CASSWMTGSNTEAFF	TGTGCCAGCAGTTGGATGACAGGGTCAAACACTGAAGCTTTCTTT
few	TRBJ1-1	TRBV5-5	-	CASSVFGSGAFF	TGTGCCAGCAGCGTATTCGGCTCAGGAGCTTTCTTT
many	TRBJ2-7	TRBV20-1	TRBD1	CSARDRANYEQYF	TGCAGTGCTAGGGACAGGGCGAACTACGAGCAGTACTTC
few	TRBJ1-4	TRBV20-1	TRBD1	CSARGQGAVEKLFF	TGCAGTGCTAGAGGACAGGGGGCCGTTGAAAAACTGTTTTTT
-	TRBJ1-4	TRBV28	TRBD1	CASSLPGGDEKLFF	TGTGCCAGCAGTTTACCAGGGGGCGATGAAAAACTGTTTTTT
many	TRBJ2-7	TRBV11-2	-	CASSLDVVSGRSYEQYF	TGTGCCAGCAGCTTAGATGTTGTTTCAGGGAGGTCCTACGAGCAGTACTTC
many	TRBJ1-5	TRBV6-1	TRBD1	CASKNRGPGNQPQHF	TGTGCCAGCAAAAACAGGGGGCCAGGCAATCAGCCCCAGCATTTT
many	TRBJ1-2	TRBV11-1	TRBD1	CASSLGTGFGYTF	TGTGCCAGCAGCCTCGGGACAGGGTTTGGCTACACCTTC
few	TRBJ1-3	TRBV28	TRBD1	CASSLFGQARNTIYF	TGTGCCAGCAGTTTATTCGGACAGGCCAGAAACACCATATATTTT
few	TRBJ2-7	TRBV27	-	CASSFGQTPYEQYF	TGTGCCAGCAGTTTCGGACAGACTCCCTACGAGCAGTACTTC
few	TRBJ1-2	TRBV6-1	-	CASVGQFNYGYTF	TGTGCCAGCGTTGGACAGTTTAACTATGGCTACACCTTC
many	TRBJ1-3	TRBV2	TRBD1	CASRDRTGAGNTIYF	TGTGCCAGCAGGGACAGGACAGGGGCAGGAAACACCATATATTTT
many	TRBJ1-5	TRBV27	-	CASSSGLLNQPQHF	TGTGCCAGCAGTTCCGGCCTCCTCAATCAGCCCCAGCATTTT
-	TRBJ2-3	TRBV6-2/TRBV6-3	-	CASSFVPAGTPNGDTQYF	TGTGCCAGCAGTTTCGTTCCAGCCGGGACTCCAAATGGAGATACGCAGTATTTT
-	TRBJ2-1	TRBV11-3	-	CASGGATYNEQFF	TGTGCCAGCGGGGGGGCGACCTACAATGAGCAGTTCTTC
many	TRBJ1-1	TRBV11-1	-	CASSRGERVTEAFF	TGTGCCAGCAGCCGGGGCGAAAGAGTTACTGAAGCTTTCTTT
many	TRBJ1-3	TRBV3-1	-	CASSQGRVGGNTIYF	TGTGCCAGCAGCCAGGGCAGGGTAGGAGGAAACACCATATATTTT
many	TRBJ1-1	TRBV7-2	-	CASSTTGFEAFF	TGTGCCAGCAGCACCACAGGGTTCGAAGCTTTCTTT
-	TRBJ1-5	TRBV20-1	-	CSARPGVGQPQHF	TGCAGTGCTAGACCAGGGGTAGGTCAGCCCCAGCATTTT
-	TRBJ2-1	TRBV27	-	CASSLYRVIIGNERFF	TGTGCCAGCAGTTTATACAGGGTCATTATTGGGAATGAGCGGTTCTTC
-	TRBJ2-7	TRBV20-1	-	CSARDLLRGPSYEQHF	TGCAGTGCTAGAGATCTTTTGCGGGGCCCTTCCTACGAGCAGCACTTC
many	TRBJ2-1	TRBV5-1	-	CASSLALQLPNNEQFF	TGCGCCAGCAGCTTGGCCCTCCAGCTGCCGAACAATGAGCAGTTCTTC
many	TRBJ2-7	TRBV5-1	TRBD1	CASSLTGVGYEQYF	TGCGCCAGCAGCTTAACAGGGGTCGGGTACGAGCAGTACTTC
-	TRBJ2-2	TRBV5-1	-	CASSLETSGNTGELFF	TGCGCCAGCAGCTTGGAGACAAGTGGGAACACCGGGGAGCTGTTTTTT